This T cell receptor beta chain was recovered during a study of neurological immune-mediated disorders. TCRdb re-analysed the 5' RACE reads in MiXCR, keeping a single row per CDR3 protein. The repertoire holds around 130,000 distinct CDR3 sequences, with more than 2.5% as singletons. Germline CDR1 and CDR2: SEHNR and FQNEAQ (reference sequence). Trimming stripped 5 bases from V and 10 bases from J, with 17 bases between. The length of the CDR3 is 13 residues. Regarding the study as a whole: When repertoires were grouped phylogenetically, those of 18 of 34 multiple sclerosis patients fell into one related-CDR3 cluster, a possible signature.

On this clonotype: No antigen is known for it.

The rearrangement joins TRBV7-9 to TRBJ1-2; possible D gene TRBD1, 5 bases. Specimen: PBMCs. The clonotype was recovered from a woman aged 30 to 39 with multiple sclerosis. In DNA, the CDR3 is TGTGCCAGCAGCCGCCCGGGGACCTCCCACTACACCTTC. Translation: CASSRPGTSHYTF.